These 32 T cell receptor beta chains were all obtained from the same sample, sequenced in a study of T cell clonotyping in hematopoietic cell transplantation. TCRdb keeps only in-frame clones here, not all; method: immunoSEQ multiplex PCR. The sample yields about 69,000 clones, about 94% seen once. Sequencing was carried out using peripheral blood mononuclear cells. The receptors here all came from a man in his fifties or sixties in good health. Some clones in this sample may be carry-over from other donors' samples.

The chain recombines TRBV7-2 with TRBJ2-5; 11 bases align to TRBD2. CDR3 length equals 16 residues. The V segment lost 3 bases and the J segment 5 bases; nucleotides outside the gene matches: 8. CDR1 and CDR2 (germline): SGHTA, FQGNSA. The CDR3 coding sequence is TGTGCCAGCAGCTTGTCGGCTAGCGGGAGGTGGGAGACCCAGTACTTC. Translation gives CASSLSASGRWETQYF.

The CDR3 region is CASSLGTGGVQETQYF. DNA of the CDR3: TGTGCCAGCAGCTTAGGGACAGGGGGGGTCCAAGAGACCCAGTACTTC. The V call is TRBV11-3, the J call TRBJ2-5, with 10 bases fitting TRBD1. Losses at the gene ends were 1 base for V and 1 base for J; bases not matched to a gene: 3. This CDR3 is 16 amino acids long. CDR1 and CDR2 from the germline V gene are SGHNT and YENEEA. Full variable domain (remainder filled in from reference TRBV11-3 and TRBJ2-5): EAGVVQSPRYKIIEKKQPVAFWCNPISGHNTLYWYLQNLGQGPELLIRYENEEAVDDSQLPKDRFSAERLKGVDSTLKIQPAELGDSAVYLCASSLGTGGVQETQYFGPGTRLLVL.

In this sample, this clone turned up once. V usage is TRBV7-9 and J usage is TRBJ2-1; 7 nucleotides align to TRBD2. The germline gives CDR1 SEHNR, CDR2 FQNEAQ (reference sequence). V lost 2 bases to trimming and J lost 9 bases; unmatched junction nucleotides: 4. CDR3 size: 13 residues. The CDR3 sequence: CASSLTLAVEQFF. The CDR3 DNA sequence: TGTGCCAGCAGCTTAACCCTAGCGGTTGAGCAGTTCTTC. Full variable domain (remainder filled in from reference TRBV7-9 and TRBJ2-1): DTGVSQNPRHKITKRGQNVTFRCDPISEHNRLYWYRQTLGQGPEFLTYFQNEAQLEKSRLLSDRFSAERPKGSFSTLEIQRTEQGDSAMYLCASSLTLAVEQFFGPGTRLTVL.

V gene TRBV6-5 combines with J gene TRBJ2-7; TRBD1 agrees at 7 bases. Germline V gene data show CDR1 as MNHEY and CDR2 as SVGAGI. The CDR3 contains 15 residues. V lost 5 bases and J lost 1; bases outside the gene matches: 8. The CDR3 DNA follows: TGTGCCAGCAGTCTCCGGGACAGAGGTTCCTACGAGCAGTACTTC. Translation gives CASSLRDRGSYEQYF.

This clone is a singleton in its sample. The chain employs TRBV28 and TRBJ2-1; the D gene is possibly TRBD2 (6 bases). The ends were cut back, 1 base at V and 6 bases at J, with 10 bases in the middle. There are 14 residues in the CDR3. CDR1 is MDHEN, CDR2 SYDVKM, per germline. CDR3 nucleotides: TGTGCCAGCAGTTTATATCGGGAGATCAATGAGCAGTTCTTC. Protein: CASSLYREINEQFF.

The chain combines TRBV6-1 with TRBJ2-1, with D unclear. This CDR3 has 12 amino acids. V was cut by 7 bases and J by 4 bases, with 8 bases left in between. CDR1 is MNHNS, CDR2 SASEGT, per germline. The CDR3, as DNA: TGTGCCAGCACCCTGAAGTACAATGAGCAGTTCTTC. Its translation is CASTLKYNEQFF.

As DNA, the CDR3 is TGTGCCAGCAGCCCTCGAGGCGGGACTAGCGGGATAGAGCAGTACTTC. As protein: CASSPRGGTSGIEQYF. J is TRBJ2-7 and V is TRBV27; 13 nucleotides line up with TRBD2. The V segment lost 6 bases and the J segment 7 bases; nucleotides outside the gene matches: 12. The germline CDR1 and CDR2 sequences are MNHEY and SMNVEV (reference sequence). The CDR3 contains 16 residues.

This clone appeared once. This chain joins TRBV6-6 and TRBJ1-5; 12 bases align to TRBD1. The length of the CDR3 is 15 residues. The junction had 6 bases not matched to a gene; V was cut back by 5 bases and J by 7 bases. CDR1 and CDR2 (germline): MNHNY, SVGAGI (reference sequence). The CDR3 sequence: CASSPGQGAKQPQHF. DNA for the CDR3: TGTGCCAGCAGTCCGGGACAGGGGGCGAAGCAGCCCCAGCATTTT.

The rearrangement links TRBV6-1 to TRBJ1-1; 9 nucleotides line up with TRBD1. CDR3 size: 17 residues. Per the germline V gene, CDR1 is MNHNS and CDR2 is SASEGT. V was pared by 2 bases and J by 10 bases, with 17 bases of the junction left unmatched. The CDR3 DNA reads TGTGCCAGCAGTGAATTACGGGGTTCGGACAGGGGATCTGTAGCTTTCTTT. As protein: CASSELRGSDRGSVAFF.

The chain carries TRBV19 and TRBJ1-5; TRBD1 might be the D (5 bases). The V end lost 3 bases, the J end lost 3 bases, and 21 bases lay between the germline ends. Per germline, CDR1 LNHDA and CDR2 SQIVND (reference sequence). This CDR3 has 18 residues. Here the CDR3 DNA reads TGTGCCAGTAGTATCCCCTATATGCGGGAGGGGATCAATCAGCCCCAGCATTTT. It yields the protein CASSIPYMREGINQPQHF. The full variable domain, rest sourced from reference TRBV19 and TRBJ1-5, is DGGITQSPKYLFRKEGQNVTLSCEQNLNHDAMYWYRQDPGQGLRLIYYSQIVNDFQKGDIAEGYSVSREKKESFPLTVTSAQKNPTAFYLCASSIPYMREGINQPQHFGDGTRLSIL.

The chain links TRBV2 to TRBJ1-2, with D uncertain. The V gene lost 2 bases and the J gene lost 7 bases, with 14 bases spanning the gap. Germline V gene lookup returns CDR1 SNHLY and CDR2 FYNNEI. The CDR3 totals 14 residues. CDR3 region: CASSEFSQLAGYTF. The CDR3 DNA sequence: TGTGCCAGCAGTGAATTCTCCCAGCTGGCTGGCTACACCTTC.

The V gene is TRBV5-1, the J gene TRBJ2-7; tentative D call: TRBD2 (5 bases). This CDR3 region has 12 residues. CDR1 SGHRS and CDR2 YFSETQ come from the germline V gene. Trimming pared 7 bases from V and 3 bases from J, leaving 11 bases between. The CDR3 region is CASRSEGYEQYF. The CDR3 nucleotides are TGCGCCAGCCGTTCAGAGGGCTACGAGCAGTACTTC.

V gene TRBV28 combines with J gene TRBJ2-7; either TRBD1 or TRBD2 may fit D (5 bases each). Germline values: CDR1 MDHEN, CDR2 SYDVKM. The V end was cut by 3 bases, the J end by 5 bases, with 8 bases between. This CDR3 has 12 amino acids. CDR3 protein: CASSFGADEQYF. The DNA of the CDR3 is TGTGCCAGCAGTTTCGGGGCGGACGAGCAGTACTTC.

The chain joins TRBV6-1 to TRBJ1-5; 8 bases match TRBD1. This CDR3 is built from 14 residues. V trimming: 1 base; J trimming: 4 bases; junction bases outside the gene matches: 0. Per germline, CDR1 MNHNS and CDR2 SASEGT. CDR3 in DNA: TGTGCCAGCAGTGAAGGGACAGGGAATCAGCCCCAGCATTTT. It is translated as CASSEGTGNQPQHF.

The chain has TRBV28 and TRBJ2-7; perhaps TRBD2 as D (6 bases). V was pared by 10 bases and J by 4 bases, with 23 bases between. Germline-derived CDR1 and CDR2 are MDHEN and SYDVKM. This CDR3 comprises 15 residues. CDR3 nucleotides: TGTGCCACCCGACACGGGGGATATTCAGCTTACGAGCAGTACTTC. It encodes CATRHGGYSAYEQYF.

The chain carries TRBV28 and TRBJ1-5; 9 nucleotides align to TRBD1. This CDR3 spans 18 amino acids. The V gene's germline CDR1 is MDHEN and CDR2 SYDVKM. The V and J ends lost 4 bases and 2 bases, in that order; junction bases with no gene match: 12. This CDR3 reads CASSSLQSRTGGNQPQHF. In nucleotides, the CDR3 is TGTGCCAGCAGTTCCCTACAATCCCGGACAGGGGGCAATCAGCCCCAGCATTTT.

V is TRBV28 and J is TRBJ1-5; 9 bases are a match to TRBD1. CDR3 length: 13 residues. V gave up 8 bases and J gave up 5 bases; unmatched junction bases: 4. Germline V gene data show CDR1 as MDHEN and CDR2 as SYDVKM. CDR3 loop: CASETGGHQPQHF. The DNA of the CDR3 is TGTGCCAGCGAGACAGGGGGGCATCAGCCCCAGCATTTT.

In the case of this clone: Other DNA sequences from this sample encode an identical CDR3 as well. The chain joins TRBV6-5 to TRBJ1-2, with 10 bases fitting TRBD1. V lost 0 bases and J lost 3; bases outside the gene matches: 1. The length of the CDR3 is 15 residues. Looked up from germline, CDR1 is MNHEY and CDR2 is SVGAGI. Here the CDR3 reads CASSYSTGGYYGYTF. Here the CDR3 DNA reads TGTGCCAGCAGTTACTCGACAGGGGGCTACTATGGCTACACCTTC.

CDR3 loop: CASSLSTHVPTSAEGAQYF. The DNA of the CDR3 is TGTGCCAGCAGTTTATCCACACACGTCCCGACTAGCGCCGAGGGGGCGCAGTATTTT. The rearrangement links TRBV27 to TRBJ2-3, with TRBD2 matching over 8 bases. The germline V gene has CDR1 MNHEY and CDR2 SMNVEV (reference sequence). With 0 bases clipped from V and 10 bases from J, the junction kept 21 bases outside the gene matches. This CDR3 comprises 19 residues.

CDR3 nucleotide sequence: TGTGCCAGCAGCCAACAGATCTATAGGGGCTACACCTTC. Protein product: CASSQQIYRGYTF. The chain uses TRBV13 and TRBJ1-2; no clear D. Trimming removed 5 bases from V and 8 bases from J, with 15 bases in between. CDR3 length: 13 residues. Per germline, CDR1 PRHDT and CDR2 FYEKMQ (reference sequence).

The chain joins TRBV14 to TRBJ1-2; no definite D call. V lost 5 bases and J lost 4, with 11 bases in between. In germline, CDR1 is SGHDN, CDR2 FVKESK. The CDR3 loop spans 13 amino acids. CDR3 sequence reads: CASSSTQAYGYTF. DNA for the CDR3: TGTGCCAGCAGCAGCACGCAAGCCTATGGCTACACCTTC.

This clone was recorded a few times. The CDR3 spells CASSLGSGNYGYTF. CDR3 sequence (DNA): TGTGCCAGCAGTTTAGGTTCTGGGAATTATGGCTACACCTTC. This chain uses TRBV28 with TRBJ1-2; D ambiguous. Trimming took 2 bases from V and 5 from J, leaving 12 bases between them. Germline V gene sequence: CDR1 MDHEN, CDR2 SYDVKM. The CDR3 has 14 residues.

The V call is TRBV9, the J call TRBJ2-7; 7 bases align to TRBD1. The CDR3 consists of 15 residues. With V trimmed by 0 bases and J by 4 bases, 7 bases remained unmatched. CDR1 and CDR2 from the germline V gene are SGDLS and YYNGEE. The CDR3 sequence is CASSVAAGQVYEQYF. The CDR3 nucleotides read TGTGCCAGCAGCGTAGCTGCAGGACAGGTTTACGAGCAGTACTTC.

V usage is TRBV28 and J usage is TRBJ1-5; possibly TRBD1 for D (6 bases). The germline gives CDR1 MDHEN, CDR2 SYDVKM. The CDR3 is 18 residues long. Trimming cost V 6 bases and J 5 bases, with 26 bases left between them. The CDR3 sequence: CASSPWGGLGSIDQPQHF. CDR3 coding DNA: TGTGCCAGCAGCCCCTGGGGGGGCTTGGGATCTATTGATCAGCCCCAGCATTTT.

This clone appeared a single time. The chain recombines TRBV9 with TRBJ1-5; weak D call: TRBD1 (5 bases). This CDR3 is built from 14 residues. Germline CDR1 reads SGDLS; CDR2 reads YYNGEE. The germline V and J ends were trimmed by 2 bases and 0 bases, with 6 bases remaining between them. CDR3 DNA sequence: TGTGCCAGCAGCGTTACAGGTAGCAATCAGCCCCAGCATTTT. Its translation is CASSVTGSNQPQHF. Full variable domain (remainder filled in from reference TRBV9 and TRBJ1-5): DSGVTQTPKHLITATGQRVTLRCSPRSGDLSVYWYQQSLDQGLQFLIQYYNGEERAKGNILERFSAQQFPDLHSELNLSSLELGDSALYFCASSVTGSNQPQHFGDGTRLSIL.

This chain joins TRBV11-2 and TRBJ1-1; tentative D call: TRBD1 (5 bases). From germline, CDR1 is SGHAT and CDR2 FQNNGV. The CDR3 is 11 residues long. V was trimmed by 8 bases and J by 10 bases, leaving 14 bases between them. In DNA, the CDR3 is TGTGCCAGCTCGAGGGGCGGAGGAGCTTTCTTT. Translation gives CASSRGGGAFF.

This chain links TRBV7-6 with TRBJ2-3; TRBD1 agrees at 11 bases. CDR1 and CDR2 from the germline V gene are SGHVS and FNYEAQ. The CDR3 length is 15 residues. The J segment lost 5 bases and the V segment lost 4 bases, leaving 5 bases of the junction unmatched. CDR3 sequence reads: CASSSGQGAIDTQYF. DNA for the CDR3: TGTGCCAGCAGCTCCGGACAGGGGGCAATAGATACGCAGTATTTT.

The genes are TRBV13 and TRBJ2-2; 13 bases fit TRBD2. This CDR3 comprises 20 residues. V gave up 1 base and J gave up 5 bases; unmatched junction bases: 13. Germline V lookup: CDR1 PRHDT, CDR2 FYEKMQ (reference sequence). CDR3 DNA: TGTGCCAGCAGCTTAGTTTGGACTAGCGGGAGTCAACCAAAGACCGGGGAGCTGTTTTTT. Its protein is CASSLVWTSGSQPKTGELFF.

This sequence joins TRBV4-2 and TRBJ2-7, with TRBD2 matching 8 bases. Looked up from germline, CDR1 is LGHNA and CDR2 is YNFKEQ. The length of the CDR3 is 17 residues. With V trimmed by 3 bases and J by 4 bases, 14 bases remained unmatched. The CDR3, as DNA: TGTGCCAGCAGCCAGCGTTCCGCGGGGGGAGGTAGATACGAGCAGTACTTC. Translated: CASSQRSAGGGRYEQYF.

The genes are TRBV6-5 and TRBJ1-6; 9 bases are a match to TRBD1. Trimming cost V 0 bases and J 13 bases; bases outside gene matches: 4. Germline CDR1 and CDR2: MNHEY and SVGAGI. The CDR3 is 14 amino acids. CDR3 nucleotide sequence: TGTGCCAGCAGTTACTCGGGACAGGGTCTCCCCCTCCACTTT. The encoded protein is CASSYSGQGLPLHF.

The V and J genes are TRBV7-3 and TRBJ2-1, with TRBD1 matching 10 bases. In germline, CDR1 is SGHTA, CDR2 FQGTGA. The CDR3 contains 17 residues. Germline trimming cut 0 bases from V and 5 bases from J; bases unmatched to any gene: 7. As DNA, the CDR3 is TGTGCCAGCAGCTTAACTGGGGGGACAGGGGCCGACAATGAGCAGTTCTTC. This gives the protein CASSLTGGTGADNEQFF.

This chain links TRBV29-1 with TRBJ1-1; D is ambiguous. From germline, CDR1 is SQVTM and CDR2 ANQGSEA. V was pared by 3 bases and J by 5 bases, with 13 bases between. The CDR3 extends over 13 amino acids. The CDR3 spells CSVEDRFTTEAFF. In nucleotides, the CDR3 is TGCAGCGTTGAGGACCGTTTTACGACTGAAGCTTTCTTT.